This T cell receptor (beta chain) was profiled in a study of monozygotic twins with inflammatory bowel disease. TCR libraries each used 3500 ng of total RNA. Each CDR3 protein gets one entry in TCRdb, which reprocessed the 5' RACE reads and gives no DNA. The sample includes 150,000 to 200,000 distinct CDR3 sequences. The CDR3 spans 16 residues. From germline, CDR1 is LGHNA and CDR2 YNFKEQ. The TCR originated in a human donor with ulcerative colitis or Crohn's disease, or a healthy co-twin of an affected twin (not recorded which). The sequenced material came from blood. The chain combines TRBV4-2 with TRBJ2-1; without DNA, the TCRdb call of TRBD2 cannot be checked. CDR3 sequence reads: CASSQEGSGPRNEQFF.